This TCR beta chain was observed in a study of CD8 T cells in ankylosing spondylitis. Whole-study findings and limits: Before this, some motif variants had been reported in reactive arthritis synovial fluid and blood.

TCRdb re-called the 5' RACE reads through MiXCR, storing one row per CDR3 protein. The repertoire holds more than 150,000 distinct CDR3 sequences, with about 20% as singletons. This clonotype appeared many times. As yet, its antigen is unknown. Sequencing was done on a sample of blood, either unsorted or a sorted T cell fraction (not recorded which). The receptor was derived from a male donor aged 10-29 years with ankylosing spondylitis or in good health (not recorded which).

The CDR3 protein is CSARPAGANYGYTF. In DNA, the CDR3 is TGCAGTGCTCGCCCCGCAGGGGCTAACTATGGCTACACCTTC. V usage is TRBV20-1 and J usage is TRBJ1-2; D is perhaps TRBD1 (6 bases). Germline V lookup: CDR1 DFQATT, CDR2 SNEGSKA (reference sequence). The CDR3 runs 14 residues. Between the trimmed V and J ends, which lost 5 bases and 0 bases, there was a span of 13 bases.